The 15 T cell receptor beta chains below were found in one sample sequenced in a study of identical twins. Via MiXCR, TCRdb re-called the 5' RACE reads, giving one row per CDR3 protein. In the table there are a few hundred thousand distinct CDR3 sequences, 18% of which are singletons. Sequenced sample: naive T cells sorted from blood. The receptor set was obtained from a man aged 45-65 years in good health.

The J gene is TRBJ2-3, the V gene TRBV7-2, with unresolved D. The V gene lost 5 bases and the J gene lost 5 bases, with 11 bases spanning the gap. CDR1 SGHTA and CDR2 FQGNSA come from the germline V gene. The CDR3 is 13 residues long. This CDR3 is CASSPNMVDTQYF. The DNA of the CDR3 is TGTGCCAGCAGCCCCAACATGGTAGATACGCAGTATTTT.

The chain joins TRBV12-3 or TRBV12-4 to TRBJ2-2; 10 nucleotides align to TRBD2. CDR3 length: 16 residues. V shed 4 bases and J 4 bases; nucleotides not matched to a gene: 6. Here the CDR3 DNA reads TGTGCCAGCAGTTCGCTAGCGGGGGCGGGCACCGGGGAGCTGTTTTTT. It codes for CASSSLAGAGTGELFF.

There are many counts of this clonotype. The V gene is TRBV12-3 or TRBV12-4, the J gene TRBJ2-1; D might be TRBD1 or TRBD2, each matching 6 bases. This CDR3 has 15 amino acids. Trimming shortened V by 5 bases and J by 3 bases, and 14 bases separated the two germline ends. CDR3 nucleotide sequence: TGTGCCAGCAGTAGGGGGACGGGACTCTACAATGAGCAGTTCTTC. This gives the protein CASSRGTGLYNEQFF.

This clonotype has more than one count but fewer than ten. V gene TRBV6-6 combines with J gene TRBJ1-6, with unresolved D. Germline assignment: CDR1 MNHNY and CDR2 SVGAGI (reference sequence). The germline V and J ends were trimmed by 7 bases and 5 bases, with 3 bases remaining between them. CDR3 length: 11 amino acids. CDR3 sequence reads: CASTNNSPLHF. Written as DNA, the CDR3 is TGTGCCAGCACCAATAATTCACCCCTCCACTTT.

This clonotype occurred a few times. The chain joins TRBV4-2 to TRBJ2-5, with D perhaps TRBD1 (5 bases). Germline V CDR1 and CDR2: LGHNA, YNFKEQ. This CDR3 comprises 15 residues. V lost 3 bases to trimming and J lost 5 bases, with 16 bases between them. CDR3: CASSQSFNAGETQYF. For the CDR3, the DNA is TGTGCCAGCAGCCAGAGTTTTAATGCAGGGGAGACCCAGTACTTC.

The rearrangement uses TRBV28 and TRBJ2-7, with TRBD1 identical over 9 bases. Germline loops: CDR1 MDHEN, CDR2 SYDVKM. The CDR3 has 16 amino acids. With V trimmed by 6 bases and J by 4 bases, 13 bases remained unmatched. For the CDR3, the DNA is TGTGCCAGCAGAAAGGCCCGGGACAGGGTATGGTACGAGCAGTACTTC. Translated: CASRKARDRVWYEQYF.

This chain connects TRBV5-1 to TRBJ1-4; D is possibly TRBD1 (6 bases). This CDR3 comprises 13 residues. Per the germline V gene, CDR1 is SGHRS and CDR2 is YFSETQ. Trimming pared 2 bases from V and 8 bases from J, leaving 10 bases between. CDR3 nucleotide sequence: TGCGCCAGCAGCTTCAGGGGAGGAGAAAAACTGTTTTTT. Its protein product is CASSFRGGEKLFF.

This clonotype came up many times. This rearrangement joins TRBV15 to TRBJ2-3; the D gene is possibly TRBD2 (5 bases). The V end was cut by 0 bases, the J end by 5 bases, with 6 bases between. Germline CDR1 is LNHNV and CDR2 is YYDKDF (reference sequence). The CDR3 has 13 residues. The CDR3 reads CATSRDEGDTQYF. The CDR3 bases are TGTGCCACCAGCAGAGATGAGGGAGATACGCAGTATTTT.

This clonotype was counted a few times. The chain has TRBV4-2 and TRBJ2-1, with 10 nucleotides matching TRBD2. The CDR3 is 15 residues long. The germline CDR1 and CDR2 sequences are LGHNA and YNFKEQ. The V gene end was trimmed by 0 bases and the J gene end by 6 bases; junction bases not matched to a gene: 2. DNA of the CDR3: TGTGCCAGCAGCCAAGAAGAGCGGGGGGGCAATGAGCAGTTCTTC. Protein product: CASSQEERGGNEQFF.

V and J are TRBV4-3 and TRBJ2-7; TRBD1 aligns across 9 bases. In germline, CDR1 is LGHNA, CDR2 YSLEER. The CDR3 sequence is 15 residues long. Trimming took 2 bases from V and 3 from J; bases not matched to a gene: 5. Written as DNA, the CDR3 is TGCGCCAGCAGCCAACTTACAGGGGGCGACTACGAGCAGTACTTC. Protein: CASSQLTGGDYEQYF.

The V gene is TRBV12-3 or TRBV12-4, the J gene TRBJ2-3, with TRBD1 as a possible D gene (5 bases). This CDR3 is 16 amino acids long. V lost 3 bases and J lost 1, with 14 bases in between. Here the CDR3 reads CASSFPRAEGTDTQYF. The CDR3 region has the DNA TGTGCCAGCAGTTTCCCCAGGGCGGAAGGCACAGATACGCAGTATTTT.

In this sample, this clonotype turned up many times. CDR3 in DNA: TGTGCCAGCAGTGGTAACGGACGGAACACTGAAGCTTTCTTT. It yields the protein CASSGNGRNTEAFF. The chain combines TRBV2 with TRBJ1-1, with D uncertain. Trimming stripped 4 bases from V and 1 base from J, with 10 bases between. The germline V gene encodes CDR1 SNHLY and CDR2 FYNNEI. The CDR3 consists of 14 residues. The full variable domain, rest sourced from reference TRBV2 and TRBJ1-1, is EPEVTQTPSHQVTQMGQEVILRCVPISNHLYFYWYRQILGQKVEFLVSFYNNEISEKSEIFDDQFSVERPDGSNFTLKIRSTKLEDSAMYFCASSGNGRNTEAFFGQGTRLTVV.

About this clonotype itself: One end of the junction is discordant with germline, which a read error may explain. This chain links TRBV7-9 with TRBJ2-1; 13 positions agree with TRBD2. This CDR3 has 15 amino acids. CDR1 is SEHNR and CDR2 is FQNEAQ in the germline V gene (reference sequence). DNA for the CDR3: TGTGCCAGCATCCTACTAGCGGGAGGGTACACTGAGCAGTTCTTC. It specifies CASILLAGGYTEQFF.

The chain uses TRBV5-1 and TRBJ2-7; either TRBD1 or TRBD2 may supply D (6 bases each). Deletions cut 4 bases from V and 2 bases from J, with 13 bases between. CDR1 is SGHRS and CDR2 is YFSETQ in the germline V gene. This CDR3 region has 14 residues. The CDR3, as DNA: TGCGCCAGCAGCGGGGGGCCCGGACCCTACGAGCAGTACTTC. It translates to CASSGGPGPYEQYF. The variable domain in full, completed from reference TRBV5-1 and TRBJ2-7, reads KAGVTQTPRYLIKTRGQQVTLSCSPISGHRSVSWYQQTPGQGLQFLFEYFSETQRNKGNFPGRFSGRQFSNSRSEMNVSTLELGDSALYLCASSGGPGPYEQYFGPGTRLTVT.

The chain carries TRBV4-2 and TRBJ1-5; D is perhaps TRBD1 (6 bases). This CDR3 comprises 15 residues. Trimming pared 2 bases from V and 0 bases from J, leaving 8 bases between. The germline V gene has CDR1 LGHNA and CDR2 YNFKEQ. The DNA of the CDR3 is TGTGCCAGCAGCCAATCGGACAGTAGCAATCAGCCCCAGCATTTT. This gives the protein CASSQSDSSNQPQHF.